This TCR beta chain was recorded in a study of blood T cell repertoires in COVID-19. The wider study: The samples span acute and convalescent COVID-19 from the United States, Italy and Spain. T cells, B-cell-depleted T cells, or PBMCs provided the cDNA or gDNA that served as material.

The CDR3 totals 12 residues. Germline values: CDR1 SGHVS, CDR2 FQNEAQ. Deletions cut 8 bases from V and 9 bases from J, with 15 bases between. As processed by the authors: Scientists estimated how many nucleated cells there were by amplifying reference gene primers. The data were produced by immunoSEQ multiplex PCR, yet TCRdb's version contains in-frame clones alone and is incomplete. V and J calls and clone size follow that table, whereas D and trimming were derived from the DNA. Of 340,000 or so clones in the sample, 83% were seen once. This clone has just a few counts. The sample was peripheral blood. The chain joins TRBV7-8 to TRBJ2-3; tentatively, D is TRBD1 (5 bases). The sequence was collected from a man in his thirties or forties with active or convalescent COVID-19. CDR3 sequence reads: CASGWGPSTQYF. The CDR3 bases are TGTGCCAGCGGGTGGGGCCCCAGCACGCAGTATTTT.